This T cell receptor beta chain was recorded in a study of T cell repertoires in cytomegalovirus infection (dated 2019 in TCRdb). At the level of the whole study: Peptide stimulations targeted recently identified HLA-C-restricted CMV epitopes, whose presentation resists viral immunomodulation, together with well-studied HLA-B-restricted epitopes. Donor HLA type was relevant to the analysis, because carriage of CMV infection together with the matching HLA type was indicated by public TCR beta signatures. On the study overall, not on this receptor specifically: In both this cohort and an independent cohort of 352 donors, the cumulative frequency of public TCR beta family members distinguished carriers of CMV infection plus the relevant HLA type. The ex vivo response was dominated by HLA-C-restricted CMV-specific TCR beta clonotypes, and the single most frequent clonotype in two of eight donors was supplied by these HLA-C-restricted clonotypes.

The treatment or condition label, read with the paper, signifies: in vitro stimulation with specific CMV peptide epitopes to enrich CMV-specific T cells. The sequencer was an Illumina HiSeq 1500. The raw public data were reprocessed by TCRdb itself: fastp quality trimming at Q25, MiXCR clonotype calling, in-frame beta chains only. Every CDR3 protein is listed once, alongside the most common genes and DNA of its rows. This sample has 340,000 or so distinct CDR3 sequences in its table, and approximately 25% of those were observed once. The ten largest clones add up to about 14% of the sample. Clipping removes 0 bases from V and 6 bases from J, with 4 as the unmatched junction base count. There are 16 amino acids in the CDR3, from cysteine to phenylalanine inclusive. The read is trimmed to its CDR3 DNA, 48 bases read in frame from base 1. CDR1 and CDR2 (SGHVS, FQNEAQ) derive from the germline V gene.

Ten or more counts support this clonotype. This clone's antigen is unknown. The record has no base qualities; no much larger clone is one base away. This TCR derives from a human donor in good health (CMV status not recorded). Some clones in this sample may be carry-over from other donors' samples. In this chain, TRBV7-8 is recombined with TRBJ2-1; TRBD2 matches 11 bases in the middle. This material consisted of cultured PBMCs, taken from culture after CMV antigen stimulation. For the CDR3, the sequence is CASSLARLAGFNEQFF. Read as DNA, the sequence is TGTGCCAGCAGCTTAGCGCGACTAGCGGGGTTCAATGAGCAGTTCTTC.